This T cell receptor (beta chain) was obtained from a study of a mutant IDH1 vaccine in newly diagnosed glioma. CDR1 and CDR2 (germline): SGHNT, YYREEE (reference sequence). The CDR3 is 15 residues long. V lost 5 bases and J lost 4; bases outside the gene matches: 10. Method: immunoSEQ multiplex PCR; TCRdb's copy keeps in-frame clones and lacks some. Among tens of thousands of clones listed, 75% to 90% were seen once. The time point here: week 23, last vaccination. Vaccination comprised doses that each held 300 ug of mutant IDH1 20-mer peptide, plus topical imiquimod. Notes on this clone: As yet, its antigen is unknown.

This sequence joins TRBV5-4 and TRBJ2-5; 8 bases agree with TRBD2. The TCR originated in a man aged 35-49 years with glioma. Specimen: PBMCs, collected from a glioma patient whose treatment included an IDH1 peptide vaccine. CDR3 in amino acids: CASRWGLGVGETQYF. Here the CDR3 DNA reads TGTGCCAGCAGATGGGGACTAGGAGTAGGAGAGACCCAGTACTTC.